The rows below give T cell receptor beta chains drawn from one sample of a study of control samples from healthy donors and cancer patients. The repertoire was sequenced with immunoSEQ multiplex PCR; TCRdb's copy has only in-frame clones and lacks some. This table holds approximately 69,000 clones, approximately 89% found once. Sequencing was carried out using PBMCs. All receptors derive from a man aged 60 to 69 with colorectal cancer. The CDR3 runs from the conserved cysteine through the conserved F or W. The order of the fields is CDR3 DNA, CDR3 protein, J gene, clone size, V gene, D gene. A D gene is named only where the DNA matches it firmly. Some rows mark clone size as missing; the rest say once, few, many or name a class of expanded clone.

TGCGCCAGCAGCCAAAGCCCGCAGGGAGGGGATACGCAGTATTTT | CASSQSPQGGDTQYF | TRBJ2-3 | . | TRBV4-1 | TRBD2
TGCGCCAGCAGCCAGAGCAGCGTCACTGAAGCTTTCTTT | CASSQSSVTEAFF | TRBJ1-1 | . | TRBV4-1 | .
TGTGCCAGCAGCGTACAGGGCTATGGCTACACCTTC | CASSVQGYGYTF | TRBJ1-2 | . | TRBV9 | .
TGTGCCACTCGCCCCGGTGGGGTAAACTGGCCCCAGCATTTT | CATRPGGVNWPQHF | TRBJ1-5 | . | TRBV19 | .
TGTGCCAGCAGTTACTCAGGGGCTCAGCCCCAGCATTTT | CASSYSGAQPQHF | TRBJ1-5 | . | TRBV6-2/TRBV6-3 | .
TGTGCCAGCAGCCCGAGACTAGCGGGGGGTTACAATGAGCAGTTCTTC | CASSPRLAGGYNEQFF | TRBJ2-1 | few | TRBV7-9 | TRBD2
TGTGCCAGCAGTTTACCCGACAGCTGGGGCACTGAAGCTTTCTTT | CASSLPDSWGTEAFF | TRBJ1-1 | . | TRBV28 | .
TGTGCCAGCAGGAATTCCTACAGGGCCACCGGGGAGCTGTTTTTT | CASRNSYRATGELFF | TRBJ2-2 | . | TRBV3-1/TRBV3-2 | .
TGTGCCAGTAGTATACGGAGGGGGGGAACAGATACGCAGTATTTT | CASSIRRGGTDTQYF | TRBJ2-3 | . | TRBV19 | .
TGTGCCAGCAGTTCTCAGAACACTGAAGCTTTCTTT | CASSSQNTEAFF | TRBJ1-1 | . | TRBV12-3/TRBV12-4 | .
TGTGCCAGCAGCCGCTCCCGAATCCCCAATCAGCCCCAGCATTTT | CASSRSRIPNQPQHF | TRBJ1-5 | . | TRBV28 | .
TGTGCCAGCAGCGTTAGCGGCACAGATACGCAGTATTTT | CASSVSGTDTQYF | TRBJ2-3 | . | TRBV9 | .
TGTGCCAGCAGTTACCTCACTAGCGGGGGCTCCTACGAGCAGTACTTC | CASSYLTSGGSYEQYF | TRBJ2-7 | . | TRBV6-5 | TRBD2
TGTGCCAGCAGCTTAGTTTGGACGGAGACCCAGTACTTC | CASSLVWTETQYF | TRBJ2-5 | . | TRBV7-9 | .
TGCGCCACCGATCAGGGCGTTTTGTTAGAGACCCAGTACTTC | CATDQGVLLETQYF | TRBJ2-5 | . | TRBV10-1 | .
TGTGCCAGCAGTGGGGCCCTGGGGGAGCTGTTTTTT | CASSGALGELFF | TRBJ2-2 | . | TRBV25-1 | .
TGTGCCAGCAGCCGAAACAGACAGGGGCAAACACCCCTCCACTTT | CASSRNRQGQTPLHF | TRBJ1-6 | . | TRBV6-6 | TRBD1
TGTGCCAGCTCACCTGAGGGGACGGTTTGGTATTTT | CASSPEGTVWYF | TRBJ1-3 | . | TRBV18 | .
TGTGCCAGCAGTTCTCCACGGGGGGCTCCTAAAAACATTCAGTACTTC | CASSSPRGAPKNIQYF | TRBJ2-4 | . | TRBV6-2/TRBV6-3 | .
TGTGCCTGGAGTGTTGGACCGCTTGATGGCTACACCTTC | CAWSVGPLDGYTF | TRBJ1-2 | . | TRBV30 | .
TGTGCCAGCAGCCAAGGACAGTATGAAGCTTTCTTT | CASSQGQYEAFF | TRBJ1-1 | . | TRBV3-1/TRBV3-2 | .
TGTGCCAGCAGCGTAGGGGGGCTCACTGAAGCTTTCTTT | CASSVGGLTEAFF | TRBJ1-1 | . | TRBV9 | .
TGTGCCAGCACAGGGACAGGGGGCACTGGAAACACCATATATTTT | CASTGTGGTGNTIYF | TRBJ1-3 | . | TRBV7-2 | TRBD1
TGTGCCAGCAGCGTCAGACAGGGCAATAGCAATCAGCCCCAGCATTTT | CASSVRQGNSNQPQHF | TRBJ1-5 | . | TRBV7-8 | TRBD1
TGTGCCAGCAGCTTAAACCGGAGGGGAGCTGGGGCCAACGTCCTGACTTTC | CASSLNRRGAGANVLTF | TRBJ2-6 | . | TRBV7-9 | .
TGTGCCAGCAGCTTGACTACAGGGGGAGGACTCAATGAGCAGTTCTTC | CASSLTTGGGLNEQFF | TRBJ2-1 | . | TRBV7-3 | TRBD1
TGTGCCAGCAGCATGATAGCAGATACGCAGTATTTT | CASSMIADTQYF | TRBJ2-3 | . | TRBV9 | .
TGTGCCAGCAGCCCCACTAGACAGGTTAAGGCCTACGAGCAGTACTTC | CASSPTRQVKAYEQYF | TRBJ2-7 | . | TRBV3-1/TRBV3-2 | .
TGTGCCACCAGTGACTTGTACACAGATACGCAGTATTTT | CATSDLYTDTQYF | TRBJ2-3 | . | TRBV24-1 | .
TGTGCCAGCAGCGGGACGGGGGCGCTGGACACTGAAGCTTTCTTT | CASSGTGALDTEAFF | TRBJ1-1 | . | TRBV7-2 | .
TGTGCCAGCAGCTTAGATCGGTTTAGCTACGGGGAGCTGTTTTTT | CASSLDRFSYGELFF | TRBJ2-2 | once | TRBV11-2 | .
TGTGCCAGCTCACCAGAAGGAGGCAGGGTGGGCTCTGGAAACACCATATATTTT | CASSPEGGRVGSGNTIYF | TRBJ1-3 | . | TRBV18 | .
TGTGCCAGCATTGGGCGGGGGGGATACAATGAGCAGTTCTTC | CASIGRGGYNEQFF | TRBJ2-1 | . | TRBV2 | TRBD2
TGTGCCAGCAGCCATAACACCGGGGAGCTGTTTTTT | CASSHNTGELFF | TRBJ2-2 | . | TRBV7-3 | .
TGTGCCAGTAATAAAGAGCGGAGGGCTTTCTTT | CASNKERRAFF | TRBJ1-1 | . | TRBV19 | .
TGTGCCATGCTCCAGGGGCCTAGGCGCCTGTTTTTT | CAMLQGPRRLFF | TRBJ2-2 | . | TRBV19 | .
TGTGCCAGCAGTCCACTGGGACAGGGTCTTTTTAGCAATCAGCCCCAGCATTTT | CASSPLGQGLFSNQPQHF | TRBJ1-5 | . | TRBV27 | TRBD1
TGCGCCAGCAGCCTCGACAGGGGGCCCTACGAGCAGTACTTC | CASSLDRGPYEQYF | TRBJ2-7 | . | TRBV4-3 | TRBD1
TGTGCCAGCACCCCCGCGAGCCTCTCCTACGAGCAGTACTTC | CASTPASLSYEQYF | TRBJ2-7 | . | TRBV7-8 | .
TGTGCCAGTCAGGGGGCGCTCACTGAAGCTTTCTTT | CASQGALTEAFF | TRBJ1-1 | once | TRBV28 | TRBD1